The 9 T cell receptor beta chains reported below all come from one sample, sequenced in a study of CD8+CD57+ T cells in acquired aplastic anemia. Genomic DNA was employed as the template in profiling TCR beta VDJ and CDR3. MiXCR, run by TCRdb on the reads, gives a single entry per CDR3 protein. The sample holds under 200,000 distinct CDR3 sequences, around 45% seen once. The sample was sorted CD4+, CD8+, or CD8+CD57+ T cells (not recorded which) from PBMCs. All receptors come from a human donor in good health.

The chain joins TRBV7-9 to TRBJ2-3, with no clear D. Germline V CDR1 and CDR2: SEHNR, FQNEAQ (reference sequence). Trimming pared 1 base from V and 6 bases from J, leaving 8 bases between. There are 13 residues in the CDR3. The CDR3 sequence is CASSLDVSDTQYF. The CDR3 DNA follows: TGTGCCAGCAGCTTAGATGTCAGTGATACGCAGTATTTT.

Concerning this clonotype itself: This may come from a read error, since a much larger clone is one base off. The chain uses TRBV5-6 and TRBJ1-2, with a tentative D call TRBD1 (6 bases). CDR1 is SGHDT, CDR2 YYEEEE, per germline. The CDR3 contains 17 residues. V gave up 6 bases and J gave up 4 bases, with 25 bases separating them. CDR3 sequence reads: CASIPLRGGTGSYGYTF. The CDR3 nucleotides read TGTGCCAGCATCCCCCTCAGGGGCGGAACGGGTAGCTATGGCTACACCTTC. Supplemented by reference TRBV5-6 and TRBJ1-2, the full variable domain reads DAGVTQSPTHLIKTRGQQVTLRCSPKSGHDTVSWYQQALGQGPQFIFQYYEEEERQRGNFPDRFSGHQFPNYSSELNVNALLLGDSALYLCASIPLRGGTGSYGYTFGSGTRLTVV.

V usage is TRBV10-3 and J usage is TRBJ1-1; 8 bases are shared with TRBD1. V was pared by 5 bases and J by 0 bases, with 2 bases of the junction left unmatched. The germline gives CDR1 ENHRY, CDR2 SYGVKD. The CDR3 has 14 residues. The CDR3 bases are TGTGCCATCAGTAGACAGGGGATGAACACTGAAGCTTTCTTT. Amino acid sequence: CAISRQGMNTEAFF.

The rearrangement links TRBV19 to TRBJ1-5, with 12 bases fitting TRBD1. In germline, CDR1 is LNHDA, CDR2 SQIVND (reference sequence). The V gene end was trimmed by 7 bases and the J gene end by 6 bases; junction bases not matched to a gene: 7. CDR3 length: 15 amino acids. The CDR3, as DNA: TGTGCCAGTACTGGGACAGGGGGCGCCGGTCAGCCCCAGCATTTT. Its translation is CASTGTGGAGQPQHF.

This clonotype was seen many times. The chain's CDR3 is CASSRAGQFFHGYTF. For the CDR3, the DNA is TGTGCCAGTAGTCGGGCAGGTCAATTTTTCCATGGCTACACCTTC. The chain uses TRBV19 and TRBJ1-2; D remains unclear. The CDR3 is made up of 15 amino acids. Germline V gene lookup returns CDR1 LNHDA and CDR2 SQIVND (reference sequence). The V gene lost 5 bases and the J gene lost 6 bases, with 19 bases spanning the gap.

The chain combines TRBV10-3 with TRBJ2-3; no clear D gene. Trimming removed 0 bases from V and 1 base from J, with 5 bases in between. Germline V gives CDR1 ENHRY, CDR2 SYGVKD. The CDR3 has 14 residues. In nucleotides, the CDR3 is TGTGCCATCAGTGAGTCGGTAGGCACAGATACGCAGTATTTT. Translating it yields CAISESVGTDTQYF.

The CDR3 bases are TGCAGTGTGGGACTAGCGCCACTCTACAATGAGCAGTTCTTC. It encodes CSVGLAPLYNEQFF. The V gene is TRBV20-1, the J gene TRBJ2-1; 10 nucleotides line up with TRBD2. This CDR3 contains 14 residues. Germline CDR1 and CDR2: DFQATT and SNEGSKA (reference sequence). V was pared by 7 bases and J by 3 bases, with 6 bases of the junction left unmatched.

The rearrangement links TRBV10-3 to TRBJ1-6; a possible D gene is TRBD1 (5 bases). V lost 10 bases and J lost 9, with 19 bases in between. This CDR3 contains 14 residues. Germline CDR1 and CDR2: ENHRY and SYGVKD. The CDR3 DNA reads TGTGCCAGCGTTCCATACAGGATGAGTTCACCCCTCCACTTT. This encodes CASVPYRMSSPLHF.

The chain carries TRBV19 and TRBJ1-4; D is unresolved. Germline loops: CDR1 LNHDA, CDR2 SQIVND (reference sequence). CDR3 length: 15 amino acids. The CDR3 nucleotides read TGTGTCGGTAGTTCCTTAGGGTCAACTAATGAAAAACTGTTTTTT. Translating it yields CVGSSLGSTNEKLFF.